The present T cell receptor beta chain was sequenced within a study of T cells in Graves' hyperthyroidism and ophthalmopathy. TCR beta CDR3 sequences were amplified from RNA transcripts. Carried out on the TCR CDR3, a first-round RT-PCR used the HTBI primer set. TCRdb reprocessed the multiplex PCR reads with MiXCR, giving one entry per CDR3 protein. This table has approximately 640,000 distinct CDR3 sequences, 45% appearing once. The V gene's germline CDR1 is LNHNV and CDR2 YYDKDF (reference sequence). The CDR3 length is 15 residues. V lost 0 bases to trimming and J lost 7 bases, with 10 bases between them. Only a few counts were recorded for this clonotype.

This TCR was recovered from an adult man with Graves' disease, either hyperthyroidism or ophthalmopathy (not recorded which). Material for sequencing was peripheral blood or thyroid tissue (not recorded which). This rearrangement joins TRBV15 to TRBJ1-6; no definite D call. The CDR3 DNA sequence: TGTGCCACCAGCAGAGATAGACGGGGAAATTCACCCCTCCACTTT. Its protein is CATSRDRRGNSPLHF.